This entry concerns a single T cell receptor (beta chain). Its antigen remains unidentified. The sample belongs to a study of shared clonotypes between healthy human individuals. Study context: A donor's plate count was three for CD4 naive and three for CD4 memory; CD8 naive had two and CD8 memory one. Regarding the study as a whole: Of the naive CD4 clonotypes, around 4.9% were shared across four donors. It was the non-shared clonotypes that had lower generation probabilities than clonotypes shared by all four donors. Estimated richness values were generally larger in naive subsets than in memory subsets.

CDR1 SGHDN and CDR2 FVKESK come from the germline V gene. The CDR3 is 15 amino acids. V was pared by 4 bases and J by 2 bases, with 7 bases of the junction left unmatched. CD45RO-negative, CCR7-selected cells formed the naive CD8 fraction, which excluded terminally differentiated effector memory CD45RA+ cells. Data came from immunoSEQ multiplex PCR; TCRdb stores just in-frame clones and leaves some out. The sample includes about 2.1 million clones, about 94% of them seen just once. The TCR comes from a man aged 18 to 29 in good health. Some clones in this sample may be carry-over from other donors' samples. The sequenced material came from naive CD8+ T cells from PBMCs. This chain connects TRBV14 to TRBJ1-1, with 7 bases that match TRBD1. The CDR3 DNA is TGTGCCAGCAGCCCATTCGGACAGGATAACACTGAAGCTTTCTTT. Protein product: CASSPFGQDNTEAFF.